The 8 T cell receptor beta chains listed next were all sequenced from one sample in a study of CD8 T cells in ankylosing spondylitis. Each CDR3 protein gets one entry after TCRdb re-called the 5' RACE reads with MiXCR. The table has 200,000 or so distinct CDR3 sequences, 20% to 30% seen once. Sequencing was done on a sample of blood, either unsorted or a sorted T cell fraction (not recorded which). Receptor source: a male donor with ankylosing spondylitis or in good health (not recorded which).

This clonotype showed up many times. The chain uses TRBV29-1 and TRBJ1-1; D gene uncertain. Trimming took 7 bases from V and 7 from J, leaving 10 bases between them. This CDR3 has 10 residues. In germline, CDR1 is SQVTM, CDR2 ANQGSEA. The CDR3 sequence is CSGQQVEAFF. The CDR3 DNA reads TGCAGCGGCCAACAAGTTGAAGCTTTCTTT.

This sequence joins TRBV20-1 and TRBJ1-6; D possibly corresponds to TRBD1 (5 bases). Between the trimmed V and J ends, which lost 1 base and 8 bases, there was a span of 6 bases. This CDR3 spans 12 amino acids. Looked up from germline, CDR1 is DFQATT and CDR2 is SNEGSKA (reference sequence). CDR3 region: CSARGGDSPLHF. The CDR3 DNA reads TGCAGTGCTAGAGGGGGCGATTCACCCCTCCACTTT.

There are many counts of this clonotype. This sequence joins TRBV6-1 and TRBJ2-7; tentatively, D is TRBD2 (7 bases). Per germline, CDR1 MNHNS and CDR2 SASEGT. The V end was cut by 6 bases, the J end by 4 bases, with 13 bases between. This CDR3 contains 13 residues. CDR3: CASRGGGVYEQYF. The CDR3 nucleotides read TGTGCCAGCAGAGGAGGGGGGGTATACGAGCAGTACTTC.

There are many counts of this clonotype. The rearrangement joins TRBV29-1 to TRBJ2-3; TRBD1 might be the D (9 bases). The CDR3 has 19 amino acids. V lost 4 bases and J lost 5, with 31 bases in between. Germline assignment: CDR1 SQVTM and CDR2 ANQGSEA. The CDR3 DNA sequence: TGCAGCGTTGCGAGAGGGGACAGGGCCTATAGCGGGAACAGAGATACGCAGTATTTT. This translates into CSVARGDRAYSGNRDTQYF.

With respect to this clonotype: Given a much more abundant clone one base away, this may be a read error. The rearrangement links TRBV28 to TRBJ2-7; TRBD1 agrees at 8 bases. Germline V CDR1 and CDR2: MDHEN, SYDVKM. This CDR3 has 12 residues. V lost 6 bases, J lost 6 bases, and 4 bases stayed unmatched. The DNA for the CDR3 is TGTGCCAGCAGACGGACAGGGAGCGAGCAGTACTTC. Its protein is CASRRTGSEQYF. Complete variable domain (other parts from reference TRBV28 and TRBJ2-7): DVKVTQSSRYLVKRTGEKVFLECVQDMDHENMFWYRQDPGLGLRLIYFSYDVKMKEKGDIPEGYSVSREKKERFSLILESASTNQTSMYLCASRRTGSEQYFGPGTRLTVT.

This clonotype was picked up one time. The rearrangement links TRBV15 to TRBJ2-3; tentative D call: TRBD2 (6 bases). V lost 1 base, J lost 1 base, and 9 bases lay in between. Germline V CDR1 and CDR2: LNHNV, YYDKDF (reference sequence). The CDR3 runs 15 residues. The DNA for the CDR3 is TGTGCCACCAGCAGAGGGGGAGGAGGCACAGATACGCAGTATTTT. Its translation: CATSRGGGGTDTQYF.

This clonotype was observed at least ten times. The CDR3 DNA follows: TGTGCCAGCACCTCTCGCGGGAGGGGAAGTGGCTACACCTTC. This gives the protein CASTSRGRGSGYTF. This chain connects TRBV6-1 to TRBJ1-2; tentatively, D is TRBD1 (5 bases). Trimming took off 7 bases at V and 7 bases at J, with 19 bases between the two ends. The length of the CDR3 is 14 residues. The germline CDR1 and CDR2 sequences are MNHNS and SASEGT.

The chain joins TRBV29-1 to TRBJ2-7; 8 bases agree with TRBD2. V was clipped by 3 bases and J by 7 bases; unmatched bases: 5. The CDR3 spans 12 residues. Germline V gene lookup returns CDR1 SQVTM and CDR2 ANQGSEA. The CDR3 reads CSVDAGGFEQYF. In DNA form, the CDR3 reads TGCAGCGTTGACGCGGGAGGTTTTGAGCAGTACTTC.